This T cell receptor (beta chain) was obtained from a study of blood T cell repertoires in COVID-19. At the level of the study: PBMCs, B-cell-depleted T cells, or T cells were the source of the cDNA or gDNA that made up the material.

This clone was seen just once. Method: immunoSEQ multiplex PCR; TCRdb's copy keeps in-frame clones and lacks some. The data contain some 200,000 clones, around 94% of them singletons. V was cut by 0 bases and J by 1 base, with 22 bases left in between. The CDR3 spans 20 residues. Per the germline V gene, CDR1 is LNHNV and CDR2 is YYDKDF (reference sequence). The chain links TRBV15 to TRBJ1-5; D unresolved. This TCR derives from a man aged 25 to 40 with COVID-19, enrolled during active disease. The sample was peripheral blood. CDR3 nucleotide sequence: TGTGCCACCAGCAGAGATCCCCCGGGGAGATTTCAGAGGAGCAATCAGCCCCAGCATTTT. It encodes CATSRDPPGRFQRSNQPQHF.